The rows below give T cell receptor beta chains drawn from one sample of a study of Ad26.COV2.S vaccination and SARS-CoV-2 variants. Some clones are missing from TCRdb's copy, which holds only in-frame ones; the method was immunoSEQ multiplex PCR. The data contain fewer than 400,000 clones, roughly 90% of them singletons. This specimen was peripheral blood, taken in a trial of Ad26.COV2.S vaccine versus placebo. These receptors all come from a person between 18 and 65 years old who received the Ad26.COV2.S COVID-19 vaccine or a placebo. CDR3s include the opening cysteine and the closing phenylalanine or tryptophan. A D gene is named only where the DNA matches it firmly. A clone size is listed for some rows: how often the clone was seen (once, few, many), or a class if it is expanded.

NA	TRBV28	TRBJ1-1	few	CASSSRVDTEAFF	TGTGCCAGCAGTTCCAGGGTTGACACTGAAGCTTTCTTT
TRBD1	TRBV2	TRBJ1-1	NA	CASSAEGQDLEAFF	TGTGCCAGCAGCGCTGAGGGACAGGACCTTGAAGCTTTCTTT
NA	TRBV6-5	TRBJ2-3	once	CASSYGAGTAGDTQYF	TGTGCCAGCAGTTACGGGGCCGGGACCGCGGGAGATACGCAGTATTTT
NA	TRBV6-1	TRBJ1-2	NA	CASSDPTGPSQVAGYTF	TGTGCCAGCAGTGACCCGACAGGCCCTTCTCAGGTGGCGGGCTACACCTTC
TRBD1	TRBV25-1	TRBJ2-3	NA	CASSAGQGYTDTQYF	TGTGCCAGCAGCGCCGGACAGGGCTACACAGATACGCAGTATTTT
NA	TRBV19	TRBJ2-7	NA	CASSISGVSYEQYF	TGTGCCAGTAGTATCTCAGGGGTCTCCTACGAGCAGTACTTC
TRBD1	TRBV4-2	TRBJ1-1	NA	CASSQDTGGYTEAFF	TGTGCCAGCAGCCAAGATACAGGGGGCTACACTGAAGCTTTCTTT
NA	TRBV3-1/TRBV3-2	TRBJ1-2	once	CASSHGGALNYGYTF	TGTGCCAGCAGCCACGGGGGTGCCCTTAACTATGGCTACACCTTC
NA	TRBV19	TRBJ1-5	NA	CASSTLPNQPQHF	TGTGCCAGTAGTACTCTGCCCAATCAGCCCCAGCATTTT
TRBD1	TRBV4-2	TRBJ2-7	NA	CASSRGTGGSEQYF	TGTGCCAGCAGCCGAGGGACAGGGGGCTCCGAGCAGTACTTC
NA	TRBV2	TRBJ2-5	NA	CASSGIGVGETQYF	TGTGCCAGCAGTGGGATCGGGGTTGGAGAGACCCAGTACTTC
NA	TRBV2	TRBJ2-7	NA	CASSWGGRTYEQYF	TGTGCCAGCAGCTGGGGGGGCAGGACCTACGAGCAGTACTTC
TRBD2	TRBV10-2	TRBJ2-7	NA	CASSESREGRYEQYF	TGCGCCAGCAGTGAGTCCCGGGAGGGCCGCTACGAGCAGTACTTC
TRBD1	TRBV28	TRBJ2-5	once	CASSSSGTGVETQYF	TGTGCCAGCAGTTCTTCCGGGACAGGGGTAGAGACCCAGTACTTC
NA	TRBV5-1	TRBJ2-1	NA	CASSLSGTEQFF	TGCGCCAGCAGCTTGAGTGGGACTGAGCAGTTCTTC
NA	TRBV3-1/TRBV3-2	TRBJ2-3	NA	CASSPGTTDTQYF	TGTGCCAGCAGCCCGGGGACGACGGATACGCAGTATTTT
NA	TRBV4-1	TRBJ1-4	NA	CASSQAMQGGNEKLFF	TGCGCCAGCAGCCAAGCTATGCAGGGCGGGAATGAAAAACTGTTTTTT
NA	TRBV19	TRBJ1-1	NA	CASSITTYNTEAFF	TGTGCCAGTAGTATAACGACCTATAACACTGAAGCTTTCTTT
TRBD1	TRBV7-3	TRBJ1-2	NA	CASSFCFLVDRGDYGYTF	TGTGCCAGCAGCTTTTGTTTTTTGGTGGACAGGGGCGACTATGGCTACACCTTC
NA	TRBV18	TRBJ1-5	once	CASSPNPGGFQPQHF	TGTGCCAGCTCACCAAATCCCGGGGGCTTCCAGCCCCAGCATTTT
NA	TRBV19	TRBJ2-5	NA	CASSIGQARGETQYF	TGTGCCAGTAGTATCGGGCAGGCCCGCGGGGAGACCCAGTACTTC
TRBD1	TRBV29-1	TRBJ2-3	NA	CSVGRDRETDTQYF	TGCAGCGTGGGACGGGACAGGGAAACAGATACGCAGTATTTT
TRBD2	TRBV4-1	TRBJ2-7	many	CASSLGLAGASEQYF	TGCGCCAGCAGCCTAGGGCTAGCGGGAGCCAGCGAGCAGTACTTC
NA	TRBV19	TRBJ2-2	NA	CASSIRLTNTGELFF	TGTGCCAGTAGTATAAGGCTAACGAACACCGGGGAGCTGTTTTTT
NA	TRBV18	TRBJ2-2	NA	CASSPLGITGLTNTGELFF	TGTGCCAGCTCACCTCTGGGGATCACGGGTCTGACGAACACCGGGGAGCTGTTTTTT
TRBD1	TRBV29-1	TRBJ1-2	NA	CSVTGVGYGYTF	TGCAGCGTGACAGGGGTCGGCTATGGCTACACCTTC
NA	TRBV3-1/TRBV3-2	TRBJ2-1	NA	CASSQDRSEQFF	TGTGCCAGCAGCCAAGATCGTTCTGAGCAGTTCTTC
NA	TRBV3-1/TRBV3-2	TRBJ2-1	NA	CASSQGWGLSYNEQFF	TGTGCCAGCAGCCAAGGCTGGGGGCTCTCCTACAATGAGCAGTTCTTC
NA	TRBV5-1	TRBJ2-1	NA	CASSVGNEQFF	TGCGCCAGCAGCGTCGGTAATGAGCAGTTCTTC
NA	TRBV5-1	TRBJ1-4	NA	CASSLYPGGTNEKLFF	TGCGCCAGCAGCTTGTACCCGGGGGGAACTAATGAAAAACTGTTTTTT
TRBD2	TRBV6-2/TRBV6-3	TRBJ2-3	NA	CASSYPGLARGSDTQYF	TGTGCCAGCAGTTACCCTGGACTAGCCCGAGGTTCAGATACGCAGTATTTT
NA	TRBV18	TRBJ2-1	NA	CASSPQQVLDEQFF	TGTGCCAGCTCACCACAGCAGGTTTTAGATGAGCAGTTCTTC
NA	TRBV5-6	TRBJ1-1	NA	CASSRDSLYEAFF	TGTGCCAGCAGCCGAGACAGCCTGTATGAAGCTTTCTTT
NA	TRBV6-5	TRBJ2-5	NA	CASSYGLGGEGETQYF	TGTGCCAGCAGTTATGGGTTAGGGGGGGAAGGAGAGACCCAGTACTTC
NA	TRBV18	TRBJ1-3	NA	CASSPTAVSGNTIYF	TGTGCCAGCTCACCAACGGCAGTCTCTGGAAACACCATATATTTT
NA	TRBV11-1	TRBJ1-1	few	CASSFDRMNTEAFF	TGTGCCAGCAGCTTCGACAGGATGAACACTGAAGCTTTCTTT
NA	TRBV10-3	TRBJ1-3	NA	CAISEPGRPGNTIYF	TGTGCCATCAGTGAGCCGGGACGGCCGGGAAACACCATATATTTT
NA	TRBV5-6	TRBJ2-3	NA	CASSGGRDTQYF	TGTGCCAGCAGCGGGGGCAGGGATACGCAGTATTTT
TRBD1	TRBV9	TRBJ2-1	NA	CASSRDREYNEQFF	TGTGCCAGCTCCCGGGACAGGGAGTACAATGAGCAGTTCTTC
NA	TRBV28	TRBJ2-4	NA	CASMGVQKNIQYF	TGTGCCAGCATGGGCGTCCAAAAAAACATTCAGTACTTC
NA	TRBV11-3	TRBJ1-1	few	CASSLGDPPPDKWTEAFF	TGTGCCAGCAGCTTAGGGGACCCCCCGCCGGATAAATGGACTGAAGCTTTCTTT
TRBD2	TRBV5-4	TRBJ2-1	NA	CASSLRGSSYNEQFF	TGTGCCAGCAGCTTGCGCGGGAGTTCTTACAATGAGCAGTTCTTC
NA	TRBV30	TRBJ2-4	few	CAWSQLAKNIQYF	TGTGCCTGGAGTCAACTAGCCAAAAACATTCAGTACTTC
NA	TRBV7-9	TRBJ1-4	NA	CASSLFDPHEKLFF	TGTGCCAGCAGCTTATTTGATCCTCACGAAAAACTGTTTTTT
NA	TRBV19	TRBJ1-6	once	CASSIDSGPNSPLHF	TGTGCCAGTAGTATAGATTCCGGACCTAATTCACCCCTCCACTTT